The table lists the clone carrying this T cell receptor beta chain with a count of one. The antigen remains undetermined. Assay: immunoSEQ multiplex PCR; the TCRdb copy retains only in-frame clones and omits some. The sample lists about 60,000 clones, 80% to 90% seen once, with about 4% in the top ten. Time point defined: week 35, safety follow-up. Each dose delivered 300 ug of mutant IDH1 20-mer peptide subcutaneously with imiquimod. The CDR3 totals 14 residues. V was cut by 4 bases and J by 7 bases, with 14 bases left in between. Germline lookup yields CDR1 SEHNR and CDR2 FQNEAQ (reference sequence). The sample comes from a study of a mutant IDH1 vaccine in newly diagnosed glioma. Across the study: The first vaccination came 4-6 weeks after radiotherapy alone, or with temozolomide cycles. General study points: No link was apparently found between pseudoprogression and changes in top peripheral T cell clonotypes.

Sequences were derived from PBMCs, sampled from a glioma patient whose treatment included an IDH1 peptide vaccine. The TCR originated in a man younger than 40 with glioma. The gene calls are TRBV7-9 and TRBJ2-1, with D hard to call. DNA for the CDR3: TGTGCCAGCAGCTCCCAAGATGTCAGGAATGAGCAGTTCTTC. Translating gives CASSSQDVRNEQFF.